The next 12 T cell receptor beta chains were all read from a single sample in a study of cytomegalovirus exposure and HLA in healthy donors. With 60 Vbeta and 13 Jbeta primers, the PCR was carried out. Generated by immunoSEQ multiplex PCR, the TCRdb table keeps only in-frame clones and is missing some. The sample records approximately 90,000 clones, around 77% being singletons. Sequenced input: PBMCs. The origin of the receptors is a man between 35 and 55 years old in good health and CMV-seronegative.

V and J are TRBV7-2 and TRBJ2-5, with 10 nucleotides matching TRBD2. This CDR3 has 13 amino acids. The V gene end was trimmed by 5 bases and the J gene end by 5 bases; junction bases not matched to a gene: 2. Germline lookup yields CDR1 SGHTA and CDR2 FQGNSA. The CDR3 region has the DNA TGTGCCAGCAGCGAACTAGCGGGGGAGACCCAGTACTTC. It specifies CASSELAGETQYF. The entire variable domain, with the rest obtained from reference TRBV7-2 and TRBJ2-5, is as follows: GAGVSQSPSNKVTEKGKDVELRCDPISGHTALYWYRQSLGQGLEFLIYFQGNSAPDKSGLPSDRFSAERTGGSVSTLTIQRTQQEDSAVYLCASSELAGETQYFGPGTRLLVL.

The chain links TRBV7-6 to TRBJ2-7; D is unresolved. Deletions cut 5 bases from V and 0 bases from J, with 14 bases between. This CDR3 contains 15 residues. Germline V CDR1 and CDR2: SGHVS, FNYEAQ. The CDR3 coding sequence is TGTGCCAGCAGCCAGGATGAATTTAGCTCCTACGAGCAGTACTTC. This translates into CASSQDEFSSYEQYF.

This chain links TRBV29-1 with TRBJ2-1; TRBD1 agrees at 9 bases. J was trimmed by 8 bases and V by 8 bases; bases with no gene match: 7. The germline V gene has CDR1 SQVTM and CDR2 ANQGSEA. The CDR3 consists of 12 residues. The CDR3 bases are TGCAGCATCCGGGACAGGGATCATGAGCAGTTCTTC. Encoded protein: CSIRDRDHEQFF.

This chain uses TRBV5-6 with TRBJ2-5; D is ambiguous. Germline V lookup: CDR1 SGHDT, CDR2 YYEEEE. CDR3 size: 13 residues. Trimming cost V 0 bases and J 3 bases, with 6 bases left between them. CDR3 DNA sequence: TGTGCCAGCAGCTTGGTGATAGAAGAGACCCAGTACTTC. Amino acids: CASSLVIEETQYF.

The rearrangement uses TRBV7-2 and TRBJ2-2; TRBD1 matches 8 bases. J lost 7 bases, V lost 5 bases, and 6 bases had no gene match. The CDR3 is 14 residues long. CDR1 is SGHTA and CDR2 is FQGNSA in the germline V gene. The CDR3 DNA sequence: TGTGCCAGCAGCCCCCAGGGGGCGATCGGGGAGCTGTTTTTT. This codes for CASSPQGAIGELFF.

V gene TRBV5-1 combines with J gene TRBJ2-1; D not resolved. The CDR3 length is 15 residues. Trimming pared 0 bases from V and 9 bases from J, leaving 16 bases between. Germline lookup yields CDR1 SGHRS and CDR2 YFSETQ. CDR3 coding DNA: TGCGCCAGCAGCTTGGGCTCGACGATGACAAGTGAGCAGTTCTTC. Residues: CASSLGSTMTSEQFF.

This clone was counted a few times. Distinct nucleotide sequences in the sample also encode this CDR3. As DNA, the CDR3 is TGTGCCAGCAGCCTACAGGGACAGGGGGCACTTGGCTACACCTTC. Amino acid sequence: CASSLQGQGALGYTF. The gene calls are TRBV11-2 and TRBJ1-2; 12 positions match TRBD1. There are 15 residues in the CDR3. Germline CDR1 and CDR2: SGHAT and FQNNGV. V lost 5 bases to trimming and J lost 7 bases; unmatched junction nucleotides: 8.

This chain joins TRBV7-9 and TRBJ2-1; 12 bases align to TRBD2. Trimming took 1 base from V and 5 from J; bases not matched to a gene: 6. This CDR3 spans 17 amino acids. Germline V CDR1 and CDR2: SEHNR, FQNEAQ (reference sequence). The CDR3 bases are TGTGCCAGCAGCTTAGGGTCTAGCGGGAGGGGCAACAATGAGCAGTTCTTC. Protein: CASSLGSSGRGNNEQFF.

The table lists this clone with a count of one. The rearrangement uses TRBV19 and TRBJ2-2; TRBD2 agrees at 9 bases. The CDR3 has 18 amino acids. Germline CDR1 LNHDA, CDR2 SQIVND (reference sequence). The ends lost 3 bases at V and 0 bases at J; junction bases unmatched: 8. CDR3 nucleotides: TGTGCCAGTAGTATCGCTGTTCTAGCGGGGACGAACACCGGGGAGCTGTTTTTT. Amino acids: CASSIAVLAGTNTGELFF.

This chain links TRBV5-1 with TRBJ2-1; perhaps TRBD2 as D (5 bases). This CDR3 spans 14 amino acids. Deletions cut 2 bases from V and 0 bases from J, with 6 bases between. Germline CDR1 is SGHRS and CDR2 is YFSETQ. CDR3 loop: CASSFEGSYNEQFF. The CDR3 DNA reads as TGCGCCAGCAGCTTCGAGGGCTCCTACAATGAGCAGTTCTTC.

The V gene is TRBV7-9, the J gene TRBJ1-1; D is unresolved. V was shortened by 1 base and J by 2 bases, with 8 bases between the two germline ends. Germline V gives CDR1 SEHNR, CDR2 FQNEAQ (reference sequence). This CDR3 region has 14 residues. The CDR3 DNA sequence: TGTGCCAGCAGCTTAGTAGCTATAAACACTGAAGCTTTCTTT. Translating it yields CASSLVAINTEAFF. The complete variable domain, with remaining parts taken from reference TRBV7-9 and TRBJ1-1, reads DTGVSQNPRHKITKRGQNVTFRCDPISEHNRLYWYRQTLGQGPEFLTYFQNEAQLEKSRLLSDRFSAERPKGSFSTLEIQRTEQGDSAMYLCASSLVAINTEAFFGQGTRLTVV.

This sequence joins TRBV28 and TRBJ1-1, with a possible D match to TRBD1 (6 bases). The germline V and J ends were trimmed by 3 bases and 7 bases, with 18 bases remaining between them. CDR3 length equals 15 residues. The germline V gene has CDR1 MDHEN and CDR2 SYDVKM. CDR3 in DNA: TGTGCCAGCAGTTTCGGACAGCTGAGGACCGGTGAAGCTTTCTTT. Amino acids: CASSFGQLRTGEAFF.